This T cell receptor (beta chain) was sequenced in a study of blood T cells in healthy people across ages. Combining a sample-barcoded 5' primer with a J-beta primer mix, a second PCR ran for about 7 to 12 cycles. Via MiXCR, TCRdb re-called the 5' RACE reads, giving one row per CDR3 protein. The sample gives about 1,800,000 distinct CDR3 sequences, 28% of which show up once; over 7% is in the top ten. This clonotype was recorded a few times. V was cut by 3 bases and J by 5 bases, with 18 bases left in between. Germline V gene lookup returns CDR1 DFQATT and CDR2 SNEGSKA (reference sequence). The CDR3 sequence is 15 residues long.

The receptor was isolated from a woman in her 30s in good health. The chain combines TRBV20-1 with TRBJ2-3; no clear D. The sample was blood. The CDR3, as DNA: TGCAGTGCTAGTAATGGACCAGGAGCAGGAGATACGCAGTATTTT. Its translation: CSASNGPGAGDTQYF.